This T cell receptor (beta chain) was documented in a study of T cells in Graves' hyperthyroidism and ophthalmopathy. Study conclusions and caveats: Blood samples included most of the expanded thyroid clonotypes exceeding 0.001.

Amplification of TCR beta CDR3 regions was performed using RNA transcripts as template. The primer set for the first-round RT-PCR of the TCR CDR3 was HTBI. TCRdb analysed the multiplex PCR reads with MiXCR anew, one entry per CDR3 protein. The sample lists roughly 840,000 distinct CDR3 sequences; 35% to 45% were seen once. Turning to this clonotype: The antigen remains unidentified.

A lack of ophthalmopathy progression within 18 months defined stable Graves' hyperthyroidism. Patients showing uncontrolled infection, other autoimmune disease, pregnancy or lactation were ineligible. Sequences were obtained from blood. The receptor's source is a man aged 18-30 years with Graves' hyperthyroidism.

The CDR3 protein is CASRGAGGNEQYF. The CDR3 region has the DNA TGTGCCAGCAGGGGGGCAGGGGGGAACGAGCAGTACTTC. The chain employs TRBV2 and TRBJ2-7; possible D gene TRBD1, 7 bases. Germline lookup yields CDR1 SNHLY and CDR2 FYNNEI. There are 13 residues in the CDR3. Trimming took off 6 bases at V and 5 bases at J, with 14 bases between the two ends.